This T cell receptor beta chain was captured in a study of Ad26.COV2.S vaccination and SARS-CoV-2 variants. Study background: Intramuscular Ad26.COV2.S doses were given once or twice, 56 days apart. Regarding the study as a whole: Vaccine and placebo groups showed comparable non-spike TCR breadth.

Repertoires were generated with immunoSEQ multiplex PCR, while TCRdb's copy carries only in-frame clones and drops some. The repertoire holds some 350,000 clones, with almost 90% as singletons. Points on this clone: The antigen remains unidentified.

The treatment was: roughly 19 received Ad26.COV2.S at low or high dose, single or two shots; roughly five received placebo; per-sample allocation not given. It was on day 63 after the first vaccine or placebo injection that samples were taken. Donation came from an adult in Boston who was aged 18-55 years. This CDR3 comprises 15 residues. V shed 10 bases and J 3 bases; nucleotides not matched to a gene: 7. Per germline, CDR1 SNHLY and CDR2 FYNNEI. Specimen: peripheral blood, collected in a trial of Ad26.COV2.S vaccine versus placebo. The rearrangement links TRBV2 to TRBJ2-5; 14 nucleotides line up with TRBD2. The receptor's source is a person between 18 and 59 years old who received the Ad26.COV2.S COVID-19 vaccine or a placebo. CDR3 sequence: CANNPGLAGEETQYF. Written as DNA, the CDR3 is TGTGCCAACAACCCGGGACTAGCGGGGGAAGAGACCCAGTACTTC.